The 11 T cell receptor beta chains below were found in one sample sequenced in a study of CD8+CD57+ T cells in acquired aplastic anemia. Those patients picked for sequencing had displayed CD8+CD57+ cell expansion on flow cytometry. Investigators profiled TCR beta VDJ and CDR3 from genomic DNA template. Via MiXCR, TCRdb re-called the reads, giving one row per CDR3 protein. The repertoire holds about 160,000 distinct CDR3 sequences, with over 55% as singletons. Sequenced sample: sorted CD4+, CD8+, or CD8+CD57+ T cells (not recorded which) from PBMCs. These receptors came from a human donor with aplastic anemia.

The J gene is TRBJ2-5, the V gene TRBV24-1, with TRBD2 matching over 11 bases. V lost 4 bases, J lost 5 bases, and 14 bases stayed unmatched. The V gene's germline CDR1 is KGHDR and CDR2 SFDVKD. This CDR3 spans 18 amino acids. CDR3 sequence (DNA): TGTGCCACCAGTGACCGATCCCTGATAGCGGGGGGGATCGAGACCCAGTACTTC. Its protein product is CATSDRSLIAGGIETQYF.

The CDR3 coding sequence is TGTGCCAGCAGTCAATACAGGGGGCTTCCTGGGGCCAACGTCCTGACTTTC. Amino acids: CASSQYRGLPGANVLTF. V and J are TRBV2 and TRBJ2-6; TRBD1 agrees at 9 bases. This CDR3 comprises 17 residues. Per germline, CDR1 SNHLY and CDR2 FYNNEI. V shed 5 bases and J 2 bases; nucleotides not matched to a gene: 7.

The chain carries TRBV5-1 and TRBJ2-1; D unresolved. The CDR3 runs 12 residues. Germline CDR1 reads SGHRS; CDR2 reads YFSETQ. The V gene lost 4 bases and the J gene lost 8 bases, with 10 bases spanning the gap. In DNA form, the CDR3 reads TGCGCCAGCAGCCCGTTGGCTCATGAGCAGTTCTTC. Its protein product is CASSPLAHEQFF.

The gene calls are TRBV7-2 and TRBJ1-4, with TRBD1 as a possible D gene (6 bases). The length of the CDR3 is 15 residues. V was clipped by 4 bases and J by 0 bases, with 9 bases between them. Germline CDR1 SGHTA, CDR2 FQGNSA. CDR3 sequence (DNA): TGTGCCAGCAGCTCGGACAGTACAACTAATGAAAAACTGTTTTTT. This sequence encodes CASSSDSTTNEKLFF.

The chain links TRBV7-8 to TRBJ2-1; D is possibly TRBD1 or TRBD2 (5 bases each). Looked up from germline, CDR1 is SGHVS and CDR2 is FQNEAQ. CDR3 length: 15 amino acids. Deletions cut 0 bases from V and 2 bases from J, with 8 bases between. As DNA, the CDR3 is TGTGCCAGCAGCTTAGCAGGGACCCCCTACAATGAGCAGTTCTTC. As protein: CASSLAGTPYNEQFF. Full variable domain (missing parts from reference TRBV7-8 and TRBJ2-1): GAGVSQSPRYKVAKRGQDVALRCDPISGHVSLFWYQQALGQGPEFLTYFQNEAQLDKSGLPSDRFFAERPEGSVSTLKIQRTQQEDSAVYLCASSLAGTPYNEQFFGPGTRLTVL.

The chain has TRBV7-3 and TRBJ1-3; D call uncertain. Trimming removed 3 bases from V and 0 bases from J, with 9 bases in between. Germline CDR1 and CDR2: SGHTA and FQGTGA. The CDR3 runs 15 residues. The CDR3 DNA reads TGTGCCAGCAGCTTCTTCATATACTCTGGAAACACCATATATTTT. Translating it yields CASSFFIYSGNTIYF.

This clonotype has only one observation. The chain uses TRBV24-1 and TRBJ1-1; D remains ambiguous. The CDR3 has 13 residues. The germline V gene encodes CDR1 KGHDR and CDR2 SFDVKD. V was trimmed by 3 bases and J by 4 bases, leaving 8 bases between them. This CDR3 reads CATSDGRGTEAFF. In nucleotides, the CDR3 is TGTGCCACCAGTGATGGCCGGGGCACTGAAGCTTTCTTT.

The rearrangement uses TRBV14 and TRBJ2-2; D uncertain. Trimming pared 0 bases from V and 3 bases from J, leaving 14 bases between. Germline V gives CDR1 SGHDN, CDR2 FVKESK. CDR3 length equals 17 residues. The CDR3 nucleotides read TGTGCCAGCAGCCAAGATAGTACGGCTAGGGACACCGGGGAGCTGTTTTTT. Its translation: CASSQDSTARDTGELFF.

CDR3 residues: CASSINTRDVGYTF. CDR3 DNA: TGTGCCAGTAGTATCAACACCAGGGATGTGGGCTACACCTTC. V is TRBV19 and J is TRBJ1-2; TRBD1 is a possible D gene (5 bases). The CDR3 extends over 14 amino acids. CDR1 and CDR2 from the germline V gene are LNHDA and SQIVND (reference sequence). Trimming took off 3 bases at V and 8 bases at J, with 16 bases between the two ends. The full variable domain, its missing parts supplied by reference TRBV19 and TRBJ1-2, is DGGITQSPKYLFRKEGQNVTLSCEQNLNHDAMYWYRQDPGQGLRLIYYSQIVNDFQKGDIAEGYSVSREKKESFPLTVTSAQKNPTAFYLCASSINTRDVGYTFGSGTRLTVV.

This rearrangement joins TRBV14 to TRBJ2-2, with 8 bases matching TRBD2. The CDR3 contains 15 residues. Unmatched junction bases numbered 7, after V lost 6 bases and J lost 4 bases. From germline, CDR1 is SGHDN and CDR2 FVKESK. CDR3 nucleotides: TGTGCCAGCAGTGTGGCGGGGGGAACCACCGGGGAGCTGTTTTTT. It is translated as CASSVAGGTTGELFF.

This sequence joins TRBV13 and TRBJ2-7, with unresolved D. Germline lookup yields CDR1 PRHDT and CDR2 FYEKMQ (reference sequence). CDR3 length equals 14 residues. Trimming shortened V by 3 bases and J by 7 bases, and 16 bases separated the two germline ends. The CDR3 DNA sequence: TGTGCCAGCAGCTTTTCTGGTCCCAGAGGAGAGCAGTACTTC. Amino acids: CASSFSGPRGEQYF. The variable domain in full, completed from reference TRBV13 and TRBJ2-7, reads AAGVIQSPRHLIKEKRETATLKCYPIPRHDTVYWYQQGPGQDPQFLISFYEKMQSDKGSIPDRFSAQQFSDYHSELNMSSLELGDSALYFCASSFSGPRGEQYFGPGTRLTVT.